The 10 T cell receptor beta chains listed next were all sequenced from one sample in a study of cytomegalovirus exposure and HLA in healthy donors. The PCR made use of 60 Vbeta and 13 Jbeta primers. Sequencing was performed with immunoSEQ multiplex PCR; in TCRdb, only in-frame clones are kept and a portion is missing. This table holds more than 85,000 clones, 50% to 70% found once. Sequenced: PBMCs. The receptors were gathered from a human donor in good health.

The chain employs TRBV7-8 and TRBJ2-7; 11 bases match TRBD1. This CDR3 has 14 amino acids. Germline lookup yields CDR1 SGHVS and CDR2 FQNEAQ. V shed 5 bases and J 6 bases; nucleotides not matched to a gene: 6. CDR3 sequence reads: CASSPRTGGGEQYF. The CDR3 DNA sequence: TGTGCCAGCAGCCCCCGGACAGGGGGCGGCGAGCAGTACTTC. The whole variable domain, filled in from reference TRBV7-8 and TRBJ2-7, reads GAGVSQSPRYKVAKRGQDVALRCDPISGHVSLFWYQQALGQGPEFLTYFQNEAQLDKSGLPSDRFFAERPEGSVSTLKIQRTQQEDSAVYLCASSPRTGGGEQYFGPGTRLTVT.

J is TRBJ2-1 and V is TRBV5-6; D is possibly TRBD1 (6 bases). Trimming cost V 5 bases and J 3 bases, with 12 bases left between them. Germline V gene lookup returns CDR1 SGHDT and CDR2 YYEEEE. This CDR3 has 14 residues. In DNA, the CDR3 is TGTGCCAGCAGAGGATCAGGGGACTACAATGAGCAGTTCTTC. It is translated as CASRGSGDYNEQFF.

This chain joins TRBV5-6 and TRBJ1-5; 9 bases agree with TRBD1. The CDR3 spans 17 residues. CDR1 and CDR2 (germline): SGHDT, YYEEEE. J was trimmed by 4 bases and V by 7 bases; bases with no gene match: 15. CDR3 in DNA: TGTGCCAGCGGCTCCAATTATGGGACAGGGACTAATCAGCCCCAGCATTTT. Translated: CASGSNYGTGTNQPQHF.

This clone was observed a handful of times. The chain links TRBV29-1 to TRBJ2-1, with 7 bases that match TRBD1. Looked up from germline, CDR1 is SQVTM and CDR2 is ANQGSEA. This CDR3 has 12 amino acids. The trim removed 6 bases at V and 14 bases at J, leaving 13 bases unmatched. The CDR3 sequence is CSVENVRGREFF. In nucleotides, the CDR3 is TGCAGCGTCGAAAACGTAAGGGGGCGTGAGTTCTTC.

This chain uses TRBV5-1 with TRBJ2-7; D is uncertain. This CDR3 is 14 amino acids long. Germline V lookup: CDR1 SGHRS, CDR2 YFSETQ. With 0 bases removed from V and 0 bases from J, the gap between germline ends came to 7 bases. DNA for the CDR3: TGCGCCAGCAGCTTGGATCCCAGCTCCTACGAGCAGTACTTC. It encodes CASSLDPSSYEQYF. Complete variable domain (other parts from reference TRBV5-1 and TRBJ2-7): KAGVTQTPRYLIKTRGQQVTLSCSPISGHRSVSWYQQTPGQGLQFLFEYFSETQRNKGNFPGRFSGRQFSNSRSEMNVSTLELGDSALYLCASSLDPSSYEQYFGPGTRLTVT.

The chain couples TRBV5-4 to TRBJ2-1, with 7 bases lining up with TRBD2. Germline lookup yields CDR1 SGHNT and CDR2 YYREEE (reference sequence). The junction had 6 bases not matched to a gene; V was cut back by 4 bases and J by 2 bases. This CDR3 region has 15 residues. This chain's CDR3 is CASSPYGTTYNEQFF. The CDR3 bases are TGTGCCAGCAGCCCTTACGGGACTACCTACAATGAGCAGTTCTTC.

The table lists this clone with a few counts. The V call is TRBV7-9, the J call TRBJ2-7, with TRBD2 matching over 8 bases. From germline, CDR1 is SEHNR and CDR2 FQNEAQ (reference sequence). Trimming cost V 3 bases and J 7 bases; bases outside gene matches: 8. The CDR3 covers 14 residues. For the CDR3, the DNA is TGTGCCAGCAGCTTCCAGCGGGAGCGGGGAGAGCAGTACTTC. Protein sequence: CASSFQRERGEQYF.

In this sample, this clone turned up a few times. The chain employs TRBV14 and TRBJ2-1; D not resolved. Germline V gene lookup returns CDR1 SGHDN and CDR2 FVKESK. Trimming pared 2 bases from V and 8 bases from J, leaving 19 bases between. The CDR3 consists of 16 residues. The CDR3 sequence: CASSQWHHVDIDEQFF. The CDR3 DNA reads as TGTGCCAGCAGCCAATGGCACCATGTTGATATCGATGAGCAGTTCTTC.

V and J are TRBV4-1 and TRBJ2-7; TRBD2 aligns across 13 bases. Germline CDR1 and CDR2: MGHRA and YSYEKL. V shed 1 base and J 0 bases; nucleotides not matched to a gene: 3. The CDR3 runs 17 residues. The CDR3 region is CASSQAGLAGDSYEQYF. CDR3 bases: TGCGCCAGCAGCCAAGCTGGACTAGCGGGGGACTCCTACGAGCAGTACTTC.

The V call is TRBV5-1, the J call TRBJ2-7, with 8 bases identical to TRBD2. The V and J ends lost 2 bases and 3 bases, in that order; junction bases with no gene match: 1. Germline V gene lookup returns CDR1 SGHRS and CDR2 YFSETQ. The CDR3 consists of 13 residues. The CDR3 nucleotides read TGCGCCAGCAGCTTTAGCGGGAACTACGAGCAGTACTTC. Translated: CASSFSGNYEQYF.